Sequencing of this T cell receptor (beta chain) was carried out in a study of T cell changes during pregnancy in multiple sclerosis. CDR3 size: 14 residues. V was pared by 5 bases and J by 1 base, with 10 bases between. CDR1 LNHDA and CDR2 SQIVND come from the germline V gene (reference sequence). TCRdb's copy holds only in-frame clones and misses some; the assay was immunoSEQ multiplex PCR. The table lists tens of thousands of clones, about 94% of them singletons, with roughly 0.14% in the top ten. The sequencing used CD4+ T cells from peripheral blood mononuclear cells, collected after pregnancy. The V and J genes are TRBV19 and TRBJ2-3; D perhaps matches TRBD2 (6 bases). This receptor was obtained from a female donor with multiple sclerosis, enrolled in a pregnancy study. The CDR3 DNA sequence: TGTGCCAGTAGTCGGGGGATGGGCACAGATACGCAGTATTTT. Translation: CASSRGMGTDTQYF.